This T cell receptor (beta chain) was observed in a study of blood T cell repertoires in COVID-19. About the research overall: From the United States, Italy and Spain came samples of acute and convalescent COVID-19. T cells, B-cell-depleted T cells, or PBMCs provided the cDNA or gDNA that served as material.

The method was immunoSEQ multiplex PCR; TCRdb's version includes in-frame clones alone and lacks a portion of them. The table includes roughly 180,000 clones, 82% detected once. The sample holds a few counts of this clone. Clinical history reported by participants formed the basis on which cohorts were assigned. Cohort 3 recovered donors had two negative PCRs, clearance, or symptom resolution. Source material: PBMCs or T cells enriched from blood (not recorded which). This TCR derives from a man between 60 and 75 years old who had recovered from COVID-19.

This CDR3 is CASSILPRPNTEAFF. The CDR3 DNA sequence: TGTGCCAGTAGTATTCTTCCCAGGCCGAACACTGAAGCTTTCTTT. V gene TRBV19 combines with J gene TRBJ1-1; no reliable D call. The CDR3 has 15 residues. Per germline, CDR1 LNHDA and CDR2 SQIVND (reference sequence). V shed 3 bases and J shed 1 base, with 12 bases lying between them.